Presented here are 29 T cell receptor beta chains from one specimen sequenced in a study of Ad26.COV2.S vaccination and SARS-CoV-2 variants. Assay: immunoSEQ multiplex PCR; the TCRdb copy retains only in-frame clones and omits some. The data contain about 350,000 clones, about 90% of them seen just once; the ten biggest clones take up 3% to 4%. This sample comprised peripheral blood, obtained after recovery from COVID-19. Source of these receptors: a human donor who had recovered from COVID-19.

V is TRBV19 and J is TRBJ2-7, with D hard to call. Deletions cut 5 bases from V and 5 bases from J, with 10 bases between. Germline loops: CDR1 LNHDA, CDR2 SQIVND (reference sequence). The CDR3 totals 12 residues. CDR3 bases: TGTGCCAGTAGTGGGTTCGGCCACGAGCAGTACTTC. Translating it yields CASSGFGHEQYF.

The chain uses TRBV7-6 and TRBJ2-1, with 8 bases matching TRBD1. J gave up 5 bases and V 0 bases, and 6 bases lay outside the gene matches. The CDR3 has 16 amino acids. Germline V gives CDR1 SGHVS, CDR2 FNYEAQ. The CDR3 DNA follows: TGTGCCAGCAGCTTAGCGCACAGGGGGAACCACAATGAGCAGTTCTTC. Its translation is CASSLAHRGNHNEQFF.

This sequence joins TRBV7-8 and TRBJ1-2; D perhaps matches TRBD1 (6 bases). Looked up from germline, CDR1 is SGHVS and CDR2 is FQNEAQ. V was clipped by 5 bases and J by 7 bases, with 14 bases between them. The CDR3 spans 13 residues. The chain's CDR3 is CASSTRTEIGYTF. The CDR3 coding sequence is TGTGCCAGCAGCACCCGGACAGAAATTGGCTACACCTTC.

This chain connects TRBV6-5 to TRBJ1-6; the D is unclear. V was pared by 4 bases and J by 2 bases, with 12 bases between. The germline V gene encodes CDR1 MNHEY and CDR2 SVGAGI. The CDR3 runs to 16 residues. The CDR3 sequence: CASSSASGAYNSPLHF. CDR3 in DNA: TGTGCCAGCAGTTCCGCGTCCGGGGCCTATAATTCACCCCTCCACTTT.

V is TRBV7-8 and J is TRBJ2-1; D may be TRBD1 or TRBD2 (6 bases each). V lost 4 bases and J lost 8, with 24 bases in between. This CDR3 has 17 residues. Per the germline V gene, CDR1 is SGHVS and CDR2 is FQNEAQ. The CDR3 region is CASSSSTGALARDEQFF. The CDR3 DNA reads as TGTGCCAGCAGCTCGTCAACGGGGGCTCTCGCCAGGGATGAGCAGTTCTTC.

This chain links TRBV2 with TRBJ2-1, with 8 positions matching TRBD1. Germline CDR1 reads SNHLY; CDR2 reads FYNNEI. The length of the CDR3 is 13 residues. The junction had 3 bases not matched to a gene; V was cut back by 5 bases and J by 6 bases. The CDR3: CASSSDRGNEQFF. The DNA of the CDR3 is TGTGCCAGCAGTAGCGACAGGGGCAATGAGCAGTTCTTC.

Concerning this clone: Distinct nucleotide sequences in the sample also encode this CDR3. This chain uses TRBV5-1 with TRBJ2-1, with D unclear. The CDR3 contains 15 residues. Germline values: CDR1 SGHRS, CDR2 YFSETQ. The V end was cut by 0 bases, the J end by 0 bases, with 7 bases between. The CDR3 DNA reads as TGCGCCAGCAGCTTGGAGGGCAGCTCCTACAATGAGCAGTTCTTC. Protein product: CASSLEGSSYNEQFF.

This chain connects TRBV6-5 to TRBJ2-1, with D possibly TRBD2 on 5 matching bases. CDR3 length: 16 amino acids. V was shortened by 0 bases and J by 10 bases, with 19 bases between the two germline ends. Germline CDR1 reads MNHEY; CDR2 reads SVGAGI. CDR3 residues: CASSYSMLSGNKEQFF. The CDR3 nucleotides read TGTGCCAGCAGTTACTCGATGCTTTCGGGAAATAAGGAGCAGTTCTTC.

With respect to this clone: Other nucleotide sequences in the sample specify the same CDR3. The V and J genes are TRBV3-1 (or the pseudogene TRBV3-2) and TRBJ2-3; D is unresolved. The CDR3 length is 14 residues. CDR1 is LGHDT, CDR2 YNNKEL, per germline (reference sequence). V was cut by 0 bases and J by 3 bases, with 7 bases left in between. In nucleotides, the CDR3 is TGTGCCAGCAGCCAAGAGGCGAGGACAGATACGCAGTATTTT. Translated: CASSQEARTDTQYF.

The chain employs TRBV7-6 and TRBJ1-2; D gene uncertain. Trimming took off 1 base at V and 1 base at J, with 7 bases between the two ends. CDR1 is SGHVS, CDR2 FNYEAQ, per germline. The CDR3 is 14 amino acids. The chain's CDR3 is CASSLGPRNYGYTF. For the CDR3, the DNA is TGTGCCAGCAGCTTAGGACCCCGTAACTATGGCTACACCTTC.

The J gene is TRBJ2-3, the V gene TRBV9; 7 positions match TRBD2. Germline V gene sequence: CDR1 SGDLS, CDR2 YYNGEE. The CDR3 runs to 15 residues. The J segment lost 0 bases and the V segment lost 7 bases, leaving 8 bases of the junction unmatched. CDR3 region: CASGSSGTSTDTQYF. As DNA, the CDR3 is TGTGCCAGCGGATCTAGCGGTACTAGCACAGATACGCAGTATTTT.

The rearrangement joins TRBV19 to TRBJ1-6; D ambiguous. Trimming stripped 4 bases from V and 0 bases from J, with 13 bases between. This CDR3 region has 17 residues. Germline-derived CDR1 and CDR2 are LNHDA and SQIVND (reference sequence). The DNA of the CDR3 is TGTGCCAGTAGTACTCAACCGAGGAGCTCCTATAATTCACCCCTCCACTTT. It is translated as CASSTQPRSSYNSPLHF.

The chain links TRBV18 to TRBJ2-1; 9 bases line up with TRBD2. Germline V gene lookup returns CDR1 KGHSH and CDR2 LQKENI. V dropped 3 bases and J dropped 9; count of bases not matched to a gene: 12. CDR3 length: 16 residues. The CDR3 bases are TGTGCCAGCTCACCCGGGACTAGCTCGAGAGACGGTGAGCAGTTCTTC. This codes for CASSPGTSSRDGEQFF.

This chain uses TRBV11-2 with TRBJ1-4, with unresolved D. Germline assignment: CDR1 SGHAT and CDR2 FQNNGV. Trimming shortened V by 1 base and J by 6 bases, and 12 bases separated the two germline ends. This CDR3 region has 15 residues. The CDR3, as DNA: TGTGCCAGCAGCTTAGGGCAAGGGTACTATGAAAAACTGTTTTTT. Translation: CASSLGQGYYEKLFF.

This chain joins TRBV9 and TRBJ2-3; TRBD2 is a possible D gene (5 bases). This CDR3 has 14 residues. The V gene's germline CDR1 is SGDLS and CDR2 YYNGEE. The V end lost 3 bases, the J end lost 4 bases, and 12 bases lay between the germline ends. CDR3 amino acids: CASSDRTGSDTQYF. The CDR3 DNA follows: TGTGCCAGCAGCGATCGGACGGGGTCAGATACGCAGTATTTT.

This clone was detected once. The chain links TRBV18 to TRBJ1-6; D remains unclear. V lost 2 bases and J lost 6, with 14 bases in between. This CDR3 is 16 amino acids long. Germline loops: CDR1 KGHSH, CDR2 LQKENI. CDR3 nucleotide sequence: TGTGCCAGCTCACCATCTGATCGGGTTCTTAATTCACCCCTCCACTTT. Translating it yields CASSPSDRVLNSPLHF.

The chain uses TRBV6-5 and TRBJ2-2, with unresolved D. Trimming took 2 bases from V and 0 from J, leaving 10 bases between them. CDR1 is MNHEY, CDR2 SVGAGI, per germline. This CDR3 spans 16 amino acids. The DNA for the CDR3 is TGTGCCAGCAGTTACCCGGCGTTCGCGAACACCGGGGAGCTGTTTTTT. Its translation: CASSYPAFANTGELFF.

The chain joins TRBV2 to TRBJ1-2; unclear D gene. CDR1 is SNHLY and CDR2 is FYNNEI in the germline V gene. Deletions cut 6 bases from V and 0 bases from J, with 17 bases between. This CDR3 has 16 amino acids. Here the CDR3 DNA reads TGTGCCAGCAGCAAAGACCCCGGAGAGCCTAACTATGGCTACACCTTC. Encoded protein: CASSKDPGEPNYGYTF. Based on the CDR3 plus reference TRBV2 and TRBJ1-2, the full variable domain is EPEVTQTPSHQVTQMGQEVILRCVPISNHLYFYWYRQILGQKVEFLVSFYNNEISEKSEIFDDQFSVERPDGSNFTLKIRSTKLEDSAMYFCASSKDPGEPNYGYTFGSGTRLTVV.

The chain links TRBV5-1 to TRBJ2-5, with TRBD1 as a possible D gene (6 bases). V lost 1 base, J lost 5 bases, and 12 bases lay in between. The CDR3 loop spans 14 amino acids. The germline V gene encodes CDR1 SGHRS and CDR2 YFSETQ. In DNA form, the CDR3 reads TGCGCCAGCAGCTTGCAGGGGAGAGCGGAGACCCAGTACTTC. Protein: CASSLQGRAETQYF.

V and J are TRBV2 and TRBJ1-6; maybe TRBD1 (5 bases). The CDR3 runs to 11 residues. Germline-derived CDR1 and CDR2 are SNHLY and FYNNEI. The V end lost 8 bases, the J end lost 10 bases, and 9 bases lay between the germline ends. CDR3 region: CASGGKSPLHF. The CDR3 DNA is TGTGCCAGCGGGGGGAAATCACCCCTCCACTTT.

V is TRBV10-3 and J is TRBJ2-3, with 11 bases that match TRBD2. Germline V gene data show CDR1 as ENHRY and CDR2 as SYGVKD. The CDR3 has 17 amino acids. After removal of 6 bases from V and 2 bases from J, the junction contained 10 bases not matched to a gene. CDR3: CAIRAGTSGDFTDTQYF. The CDR3 DNA reads TGTGCCATCAGGGCCGGGACTAGCGGTGACTTCACAGATACGCAGTATTTT.

This chain connects TRBV24-1 to TRBJ2-5, with a tentative D call TRBD2 (5 bases). CDR1 is KGHDR and CDR2 is SFDVKD in the germline V gene. Trimming removed 9 bases at V and 4 bases at J, with 14 bases between. The CDR3 contains 13 residues. This CDR3 is CATQGLSGETQYF. CDR3 nucleotide sequence: TGTGCCACCCAAGGACTTTCGGGAGAGACCCAGTACTTC.

This chain uses TRBV10-3 with TRBJ1-4, with TRBD1 as a possible D gene (5 bases). CDR1 ENHRY and CDR2 SYGVKD come from the germline V gene. The CDR3 is made up of 14 amino acids. The V gene lost 11 bases and the J gene lost 3 bases, with 16 bases spanning the gap. The CDR3 DNA reads as TGTGCCGCTCGATCCCAGGGATCTAATGAAAAACTGTTTTTT. Encoded protein: CAARSQGSNEKLFF.

V is TRBV6-5 and J is TRBJ1-2; D is ambiguous. The CDR3 has 16 amino acids. V was pared by 0 bases and J by 1 base, with 12 bases between. Germline loops: CDR1 MNHEY, CDR2 SVGAGI. CDR3 loop: CASSYSINSFNYGYTF. The CDR3 nucleotides are TGTGCCAGCAGTTACTCGATTAACAGTTTTAACTATGGCTACACCTTC.

V is TRBV27 and J is TRBJ1-2; unclear D gene. V lost 4 bases, J lost 2 bases, and 23 bases lay in between. Germline V gene lookup returns CDR1 MNHEY and CDR2 SMNVEV (reference sequence). This CDR3 is built from 18 residues. CDR3 amino acids: CASSSTPQDPKPNYGYTF. CDR3 nucleotides: TGTGCCAGCAGTTCAACTCCCCAAGACCCCAAACCGAACTATGGCTACACCTTC.

This chain connects TRBV5-5 to TRBJ2-7; D could derive from TRBD1 or TRBD2 (6 bases each). Trimming pared 5 bases from V and 2 bases from J, leaving 11 bases between. The CDR3 length is 13 residues. Germline lookup yields CDR1 SGHKS and CDR2 YYEKEE (reference sequence). CDR3 amino acids: CASRPGAPYEQYF. Here the CDR3 DNA reads TGTGCCAGCAGACCGGGGGCCCCCTACGAGCAGTACTTC.

This clone was seen once. The V call is TRBV7-2, the J call TRBJ2-7, with TRBD2 matching 8 bases. Germline assignment: CDR1 SGHTA and CDR2 FQGNSA. The J segment lost 1 base and the V segment lost 6 bases, leaving 8 bases of the junction unmatched. The length of the CDR3 is 15 residues. CDR3 nucleotides: TGTGCCAGCAGTCCCGGGGGGGGTGGTTCCTACGAGCAGTACTTC. Residues: CASSPGGGGSYEQYF.

The chain combines TRBV12-3 or TRBV12-4 with TRBJ1-1, with D perhaps matching TRBD1 (5 bases). V was shortened by 5 bases and J by 8 bases, with 12 bases between the two germline ends. The CDR3 runs to 12 residues. The CDR3 is CASSPDSAEAFF. CDR3 DNA sequence: TGTGCCAGCAGTCCCGACAGCGCCGAAGCTTTCTTT.

The chain has TRBV15 and TRBJ2-7; the match to TRBD1 covers 10 bases. The CDR3 covers 13 residues. V lost 5 bases and J lost 5; bases outside the gene matches: 3. Germline lookup yields CDR1 LNHNV and CDR2 YYDKDF (reference sequence). The CDR3: CATSRTGGDEQYF. For the CDR3, the DNA is TGTGCCACCAGCCGGACAGGGGGTGACGAGCAGTACTTC. Complete variable domain (other parts from reference TRBV15 and TRBJ2-7): DAMVIQNPRYQVTQFGKPVTLSCSQTLNHNVMYWYQQKSSQAPKLLFHYYDKDFNNEADTPDNFQSRRPNTSFCFLDIRSPGLGDTAMYLCATSRTGGDEQYFGPGTRLTVT.